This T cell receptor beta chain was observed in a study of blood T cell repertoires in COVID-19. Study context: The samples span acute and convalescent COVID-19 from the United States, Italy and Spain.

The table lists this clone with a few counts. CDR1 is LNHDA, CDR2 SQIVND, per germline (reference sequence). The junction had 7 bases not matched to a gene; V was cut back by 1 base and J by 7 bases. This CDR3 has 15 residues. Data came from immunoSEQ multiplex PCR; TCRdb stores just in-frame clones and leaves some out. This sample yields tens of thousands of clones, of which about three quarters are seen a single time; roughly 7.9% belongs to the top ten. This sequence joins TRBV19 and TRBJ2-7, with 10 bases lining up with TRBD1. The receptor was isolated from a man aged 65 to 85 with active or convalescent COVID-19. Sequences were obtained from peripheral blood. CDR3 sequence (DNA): TGTGCCAGTAGTATAGGGGGACAGGGGCGCAAGGAGCAGTACTTC. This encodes CASSIGGQGRKEQYF. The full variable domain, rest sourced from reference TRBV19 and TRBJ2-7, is DGGITQSPKYLFRKEGQNVTLSCEQNLNHDAMYWYRQDPGQGLRLIYYSQIVNDFQKGDIAEGYSVSREKKESFPLTVTSAQKNPTAFYLCASSIGGQGRKEQYFGPGTRLTVT.